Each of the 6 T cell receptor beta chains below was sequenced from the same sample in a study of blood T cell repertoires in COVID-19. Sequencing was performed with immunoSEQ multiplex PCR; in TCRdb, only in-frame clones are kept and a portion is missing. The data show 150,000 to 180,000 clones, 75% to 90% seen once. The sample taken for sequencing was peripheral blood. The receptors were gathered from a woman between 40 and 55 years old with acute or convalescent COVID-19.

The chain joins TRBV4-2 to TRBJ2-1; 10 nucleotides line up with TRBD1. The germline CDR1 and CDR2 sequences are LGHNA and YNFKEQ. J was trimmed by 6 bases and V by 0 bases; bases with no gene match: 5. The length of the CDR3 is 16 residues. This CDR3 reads CASSQDPDRGFNEQFF. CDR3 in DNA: TGTGCCAGCAGCCAAGATCCGGACAGGGGGTTCAATGAGCAGTTCTTC.

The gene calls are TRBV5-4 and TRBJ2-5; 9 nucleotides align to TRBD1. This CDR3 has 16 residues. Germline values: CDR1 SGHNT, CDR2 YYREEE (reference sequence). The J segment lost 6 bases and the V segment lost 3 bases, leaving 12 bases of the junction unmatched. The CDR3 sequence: CASSSGGQGLSQTQYF. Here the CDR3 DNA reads TGTGCCAGCAGCTCCGGGGGACAGGGATTGAGCCAGACCCAGTACTTC. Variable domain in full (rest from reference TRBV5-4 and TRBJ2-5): ETGVTQSPTHLIKTRGQQVTLRCSSQSGHNTVSWYQQALGQGPQFIFQYYREEENGRGNFPPRFSGLQFPNYSSELNVNALELDDSALYLCASSSGGQGLSQTQYFGPGTRLLVL.

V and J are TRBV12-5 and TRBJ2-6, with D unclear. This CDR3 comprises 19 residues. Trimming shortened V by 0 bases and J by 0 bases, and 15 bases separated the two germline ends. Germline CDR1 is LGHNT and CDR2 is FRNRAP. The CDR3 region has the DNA TGTGCTAGTGGTTTGGTACTGGGTCCGAGGAACTCTGGGGCCAACGTCCTGACTTTC. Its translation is CASGLVLGPRNSGANVLTF.

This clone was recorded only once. CDR3 in DNA: TGTGCCAGCAGCTTAGGTGGCGGGAGTTTAACCGGGGAGCTGTTTTTT. Amino acids: CASSLGGGSLTGELFF. This rearrangement joins TRBV7-2 to TRBJ2-2; 7 bases are a match to TRBD2. With V trimmed by 1 base and J by 5 bases, 7 bases remained unmatched. Germline assignment: CDR1 SGHTA and CDR2 FQGNSA. The CDR3 length is 16 residues. Supplemented by reference TRBV7-2 and TRBJ2-2, the full variable domain reads GAGVSQSPSNKVTEKGKDVELRCDPISGHTALYWYRQSLGQGLEFLIYFQGNSAPDKSGLPSDRFSAERTGGSVSTLTIQRTQQEDSAVYLCASSLGGGSLTGELFFGEGSRLTVL.

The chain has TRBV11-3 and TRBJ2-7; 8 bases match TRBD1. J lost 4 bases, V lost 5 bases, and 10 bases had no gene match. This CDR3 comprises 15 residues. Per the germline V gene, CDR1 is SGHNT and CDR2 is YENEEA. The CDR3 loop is CASSQGTGNLYEQYF. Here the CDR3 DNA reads TGTGCCAGCAGCCAGGGGACAGGAAACCTTTACGAGCAGTACTTC.

The CDR3 reads CASSVQGGNTEAFF. CDR3 nucleotide sequence: TGTGCCAGCAGCGTACAGGGTGGGAACACTGAAGCTTTCTTT. The rearrangement links TRBV27 to TRBJ1-1; tentatively, D is TRBD1 (6 bases). Germline V lookup: CDR1 MNHEY, CDR2 SMNVEV (reference sequence). V lost 6 bases, J lost 1 base, and 12 bases lay in between. CDR3 length: 14 amino acids.